These 26 T cell receptor beta chains were sequenced from one sample in a study of cytomegalovirus exposure and HLA in healthy donors. The PCR was carried out with 60 Vbeta primers and 13 Jbeta primers. Some clones are missing from TCRdb's copy, which holds only in-frame ones; the method was immunoSEQ multiplex PCR. The sample lists roughly 140,000 clones; 65% to 85% were seen once. The material sequenced was PBMCs. The receptor source for this set is a male donor in good health and CMV-seronegative.

The rearrangement uses TRBV5-8 and TRBJ2-3; 9 bases align to TRBD2. CDR1 and CDR2 (germline): SGHTS, YDEGEE. With 3 bases clipped from V and 0 bases from J, the junction kept 11 bases outside the gene matches. This CDR3 comprises 18 residues. Here the CDR3 reads CASSYYPGTSPSTDTQYF. DNA for the CDR3: TGTGCCAGCAGCTACTATCCCGGGACTAGCCCAAGCACAGATACGCAGTATTTT.

Note on this clone: An end of the junction differs from the germline gene, which may be a read error. The genes are TRBV7-9 and TRBJ2-7, with 9 bases lining up with TRBD1. This CDR3 comprises 14 residues. CDR1 is SEHNR, CDR2 FQNEAQ, per germline (reference sequence). The CDR3 sequence: CSSSHRGLSYEQYF. The CDR3, as DNA: TGTTCCAGCAGCCACAGGGGGCTATCCTACGAGCAGTACTTC. Combining the CDR3 with reference TRBV7-9 and TRBJ2-7 gives the whole variable domain DTGVSQNPRHKITKRGQNVTFRCDPISEHNRLYWYRQTLGQGPEFLTYFQNEAQLEKSRLLSDRFSAERPKGSFSTLEIQRTEQGDSAMYLCSSSHRGLSYEQYFGPGTRLTVT.

This clone showed up just once. The chain employs TRBV7-8 and TRBJ1-5, with 7 bases matching TRBD1. Trimming removed 2 bases from V and 2 bases from J; junction bases left unmatched: 9. Germline V gene lookup returns CDR1 SGHVS and CDR2 FQNEAQ. This CDR3 has 17 residues. In DNA form, the CDR3 reads TGTGCCAGCAGCTTAAGGGGACAGTTCGGAGGCAATCAGCCCCAGCATTTT. It specifies CASSLRGQFGGNQPQHF. Complete variable domain (other parts from reference TRBV7-8 and TRBJ1-5): GAGVSQSPRYKVAKRGQDVALRCDPISGHVSLFWYQQALGQGPEFLTYFQNEAQLDKSGLPSDRFFAERPEGSVSTLKIQRTQQEDSAVYLCASSLRGQFGGNQPQHFGDGTRLSIL.

The CDR3 region is CASSLGQGYNEQFF. The CDR3 nucleotides are TGTGCCAGCAGCTTGGGGCAGGGGTACAATGAGCAGTTCTTC. V usage is TRBV5-8 and J usage is TRBJ2-1; D perhaps matches TRBD1 (6 bases). Germline V CDR1 and CDR2: SGHTS, YDEGEE. Trimming cost V 0 bases and J 4 bases, with 8 bases left between them. This CDR3 spans 14 amino acids.

The gene calls are TRBV6-5 and TRBJ1-6; D not resolved. Germline V gives CDR1 MNHEY, CDR2 SVGAGI. This CDR3 region has 12 residues. V lost 6 bases, J lost 8 bases, and 8 bases lay in between. For the CDR3, the DNA is TGTGCCAGCAGGTTGGGAGATTCACCCCTCCACTTT. This encodes CASRLGDSPLHF.

V gene TRBV15 combines with J gene TRBJ1-1, with 8 bases lining up with TRBD1. V shed 4 bases, J shed 0 bases, and the junction held 4 bases outside the gene matches. Germline-derived CDR1 and CDR2 are LNHNV and YYDKDF (reference sequence). The CDR3 totals 15 residues. The chain's CDR3 is CATSMDREVNTEAFF. CDR3 nucleotide sequence: TGTGCCACCAGCATGGACAGGGAAGTGAACACTGAAGCTTTCTTT.

This chain links TRBV7-8 with TRBJ2-7, with D perhaps matching TRBD2 (5 bases). The V gene lost 5 bases and the J gene lost 4 bases, with 15 bases spanning the gap. This CDR3 is 14 amino acids long. The germline V gene has CDR1 SGHVS and CDR2 FQNEAQ. The CDR3 nucleotides are TGTGCCAGCAGCCGCCTCGGACTTCATTACGAGCAGTACTTC. It specifies CASSRLGLHYEQYF.

This chain uses TRBV7-2 with TRBJ2-4; 8 positions agree with TRBD2. The CDR3 consists of 19 residues. CDR1 SGHTA and CDR2 FQGNSA come from the germline V gene. V lost 4 bases, J lost 2 bases, and 16 bases stayed unmatched. The CDR3, as DNA: TGTGCCAGCAGCTCCTACGGGGGGGATAGCGCAGAGTCCAAAAACATTCAGTACTTC. Its translation: CASSSYGGDSAESKNIQYF.

The chain recombines TRBV7-6 with TRBJ2-3; possible D gene TRBD2, 6 bases. Germline values: CDR1 SGHVS, CDR2 FNYEAQ. The CDR3 has 15 amino acids. The V and J ends lost 1 base and 4 bases respectively, with 12 bases between them. CDR3 DNA sequence: TGTGCCAGCAGCTTAGTCGCAGGAGGGGCAGATACGCAGTATTTT. Its translation: CASSLVAGGADTQYF.

The chain recombines TRBV28 with TRBJ2-5; 7 bases are shared with TRBD2. The CDR3 length is 14 residues. The germline V gene has CDR1 MDHEN and CDR2 SYDVKM. With V trimmed by 4 bases and J by 4 bases, 6 bases remained unmatched. The CDR3: CASSSPGGRETQYF. The CDR3, as DNA: TGTGCCAGCAGTTCCCCGGGGGGACGAGAGACCCAGTACTTC.

The J gene is TRBJ1-4, the V gene TRBV19; 12 nucleotides align to TRBD1. The J segment lost 6 bases and the V segment lost 5 bases, leaving 16 bases of the junction unmatched. The CDR3 runs to 19 residues. The germline V gene has CDR1 LNHDA and CDR2 SQIVND (reference sequence). CDR3 coding DNA: TGTGCCAGTAGTCTGGGACAGGGGGCCGCGATACCCCCTGATGAAAAACTGTTTTTT. Amino acid sequence: CASSLGQGAAIPPDEKLFF.

This chain connects TRBV6-6 to TRBJ2-1; D remains ambiguous. V was shortened by 2 bases and J by 10 bases, with 6 bases between the two germline ends. The CDR3 extends over 11 amino acids. The germline V gene has CDR1 MNHNY and CDR2 SVGAGI (reference sequence). CDR3 protein: CASSYGSEQFF. The CDR3 region has the DNA TGTGCCAGCAGTTACGGCTCGGAGCAGTTCTTC.

This clone was counted a few times. The V and J genes are TRBV13 and TRBJ2-1, with 7 bases aligning to TRBD2. V dropped 6 bases and J dropped 0; count of bases not matched to a gene: 8. Germline V gives CDR1 PRHDT, CDR2 FYEKMQ (reference sequence). This CDR3 has 16 amino acids. CDR3 residues: CASRTLSGGSYNEQFF. The CDR3 region has the DNA TGTGCCAGCAGGACCTTGTCGGGGGGCTCCTACAATGAGCAGTTCTTC.

The chain recombines TRBV28 with TRBJ2-7; possible D gene TRBD2, 6 bases. V was trimmed by 7 bases and J by 1 base, leaving 14 bases between them. CDR1 MDHEN and CDR2 SYDVKM come from the germline V gene. The CDR3 totals 14 residues. DNA of the CDR3: TGTGCCAGCACCGAGCGGGCAATGTCCTACGAGCAGTACTTC. Encoded protein: CASTERAMSYEQYF.

The chain carries TRBV27 and TRBJ2-5; D perhaps matches TRBD2 (6 bases). The CDR3 consists of 15 residues. Germline CDR1 is MNHEY and CDR2 is SMNVEV (reference sequence). Trimming removed 2 bases from V and 2 bases from J, with 12 bases in between. Here the CDR3 DNA reads TGTGCCAGCAGTTTAAGCGGGTGGGTGCAAGAGACCCAGTACTTC. Translation gives CASSLSGWVQETQYF.

This clone was found once. The chain recombines TRBV27 with TRBJ1-1; tentative D call: TRBD1 (5 bases). The CDR3 contains 14 residues. The germline V gene has CDR1 MNHEY and CDR2 SMNVEV (reference sequence). V was cut by 5 bases and J by 6 bases, with 16 bases left in between. The chain's CDR3 is CASSLLAGGPEAFF. In DNA form, the CDR3 reads TGTGCCAGCAGTCTATTAGCCGGGGGTCCTGAAGCTTTCTTT.

The chain has TRBV5-6 and TRBJ1-5, with no clear D. The CDR3 covers 16 residues. Trimming removed 0 bases from V and 1 base from J, with 11 bases in between. CDR1 and CDR2 from the germline V gene are SGHDT and YYEEEE. The CDR3 region is CASSLAGGPSNQPQHF. CDR3 coding DNA: TGTGCCAGCAGCTTGGCTGGCGGCCCAAGCAATCAGCCCCAGCATTTT.

The gene calls are TRBV28 and TRBJ1-2; 8 bases line up with TRBD1. This CDR3 is 18 amino acids long. The V gene's germline CDR1 is MDHEN and CDR2 SYDVKM. The trim removed 6 bases at V and 1 base at J, leaving 16 bases unmatched. The CDR3 sequence: CASRRLAPPGGYNYGYTF. The CDR3 nucleotides read TGTGCCAGCAGAAGACTCGCCCCGCCAGGGGGCTATAACTATGGCTACACCTTC.

J is TRBJ2-1 and V is TRBV7-9, with D possibly being TRBD2 (6 bases). Germline V gives CDR1 SEHNR, CDR2 FQNEAQ (reference sequence). The CDR3 spans 19 residues. V shed 2 bases and J shed 5 bases, with 25 bases lying between them. CDR3 sequence reads: CASSLQASLAVRVDNEQFF. The CDR3 bases are TGTGCCAGCAGCTTACAGGCTTCATTAGCGGTGAGGGTAGACAATGAGCAGTTCTTC.

The chain carries TRBV4-2 and TRBJ1-2; no clear D gene. The CDR3 runs 14 residues. Trimming removed 0 bases from V and 4 bases from J, with 9 bases in between. Germline loops: CDR1 LGHNA, CDR2 YNFKEQ. Written as DNA, the CDR3 is TGTGCCAGCAGCCAAGATCATTCGAGCTATGGCTACACCTTC. Encoded protein: CASSQDHSSYGYTF.

This rearrangement joins TRBV7-9 to TRBJ2-1; TRBD1 agrees at 7 bases. Losses at the gene ends were 2 bases for V and 8 bases for J; bases not matched to a gene: 0. The CDR3 is made up of 12 amino acids. CDR1 and CDR2 from the germline V gene are SEHNR and FQNEAQ (reference sequence). The CDR3 here is CASSLQGDEQFF. The CDR3 nucleotides read TGTGCCAGCAGCTTACAGGGGGATGAGCAGTTCTTC.

The V gene is TRBV5-6, the J gene TRBJ1-2; tentatively, D is TRBD1 (5 bases). The CDR3 contains 19 residues. Between the trimmed V and J ends, which lost 2 bases and 0 bases, there was a span of 23 bases. The germline gives CDR1 SGHDT, CDR2 YYEEEE. The chain's CDR3 is CASSFPGPAVGGTNYGYTF. The CDR3 DNA is TGTGCCAGCAGCTTCCCCGGACCAGCGGTGGGGGGGACTAACTATGGCTACACCTTC.

The rearrangement uses TRBV7-6 and TRBJ1-1; D is uncertain. V was cut by 1 base and J by 4 bases, with 10 bases left in between. This CDR3 comprises 14 residues. CDR1 and CDR2 from the germline V gene are SGHVS and FNYEAQ. The CDR3 here is CASSLGGRSTEAFF. DNA for the CDR3: TGTGCCAGCAGCTTAGGAGGCAGATCCACTGAAGCTTTCTTT. Looking up the rest from reference TRBV7-6 and TRBJ1-1 gives the full variable domain: GAGVSQSPRYKVTKRGQDVALRCDPISGHVSLYWYRQALGQGPEFLTYFNYEAQQDKSGLPNDRFSAERPEGSISTLTIQRTEQRDSAMYRCASSLGGRSTEAFFGQGTRLTVV.

This clone was seen only once. A read error may produce the germline difference seen at one junction end. This rearrangement joins TRBV28 to TRBJ2-4; TRBD2 agrees at 7 bases. Germline CDR1 and CDR2: MDHEN and SYDVKM. The CDR3 has 12 amino acids. This chain's CDR3 is CASSDPGLGYDF. The CDR3 DNA sequence: TGTGCCAGCAGTGACCCTGGACTAGGTTATGACTTC.

V usage is TRBV5-1 and J usage is TRBJ1-6, with 8 bases that match TRBD1. The V gene's germline CDR1 is SGHRS and CDR2 YFSETQ. The V gene end was trimmed by 4 bases and the J gene end by 7 bases; junction bases not matched to a gene: 7. The CDR3 is 15 amino acids. The CDR3 loop is CASSKTGVLNSPLHF. The DNA of the CDR3 is TGCGCCAGCAGCAAGACAGGGGTTCTAAATTCACCCCTCCACTTT.

The rearrangement uses TRBV4-2 and TRBJ1-4; D gene unclear. Trimming took off 4 bases at V and 8 bases at J, with 11 bases between the two ends. This CDR3 is 13 amino acids long. The V gene's germline CDR1 is LGHNA and CDR2 YNFKEQ. The CDR3 coding sequence is TGTGCCAGCAGCCGGCGGCCTGGGGAAAAACTGTTTTTT. This encodes CASSRRPGEKLFF.